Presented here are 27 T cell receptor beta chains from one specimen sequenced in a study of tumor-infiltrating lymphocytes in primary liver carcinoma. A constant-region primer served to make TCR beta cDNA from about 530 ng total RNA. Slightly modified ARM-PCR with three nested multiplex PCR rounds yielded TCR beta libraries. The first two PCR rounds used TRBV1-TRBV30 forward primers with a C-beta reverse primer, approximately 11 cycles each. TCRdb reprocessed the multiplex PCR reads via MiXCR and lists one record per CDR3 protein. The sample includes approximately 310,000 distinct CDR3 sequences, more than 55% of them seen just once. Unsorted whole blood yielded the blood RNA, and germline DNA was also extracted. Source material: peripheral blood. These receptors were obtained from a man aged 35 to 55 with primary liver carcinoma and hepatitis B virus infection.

CDR3 in amino acids: CASSPLWTGDYEQYF. As DNA, the CDR3 is TGCGCCAGCAGCCCTCTTTGGACAGGTGACTACGAGCAGTACTTC. The rearrangement joins TRBV4-1 to TRBJ2-7; TRBD1 matches at 7 bases. The CDR3 is 15 residues long. Germline V CDR1 and CDR2: MGHRA, YSYEKL. Trimming removed 4 bases from V and 3 bases from J; junction bases left unmatched: 9.

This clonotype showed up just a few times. The CDR3 sequence: CASSQLDILSYNEQFF. DNA of the CDR3: TGCGCCAGCAGCCAGTTGGACATTCTATCCTACAATGAGCAGTTCTTC. The J gene is TRBJ2-1, the V gene TRBV4-1, with TRBD1 as a possible D gene (5 bases). Germline CDR1 and CDR2: MGHRA and YSYEKL. This CDR3 comprises 16 residues. V was clipped by 3 bases and J by 1 base, with 13 bases between them.

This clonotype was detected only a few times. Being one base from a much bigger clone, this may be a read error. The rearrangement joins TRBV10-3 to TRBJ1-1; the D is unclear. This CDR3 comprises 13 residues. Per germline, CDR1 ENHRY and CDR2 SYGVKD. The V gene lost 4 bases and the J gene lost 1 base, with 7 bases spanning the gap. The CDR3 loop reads CAISGAANTEAFF. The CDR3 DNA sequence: TGTGCCATCAGTGGCGCAGCGAACACTGAAGCTTTCTTT.

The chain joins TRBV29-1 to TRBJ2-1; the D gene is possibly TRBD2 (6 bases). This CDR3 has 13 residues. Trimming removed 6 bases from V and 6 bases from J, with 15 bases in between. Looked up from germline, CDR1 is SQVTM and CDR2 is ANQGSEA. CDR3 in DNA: TGCAGCGTCTCTAGCGAGGGTTGCAATGAGCAGTTCTTC. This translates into CSVSSEGCNEQFF.

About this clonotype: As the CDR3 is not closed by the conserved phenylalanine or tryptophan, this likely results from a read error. CDR3 in amino acids: CVSSWANTEAFY. Here the CDR3 DNA reads TGTGTCAGCAGTTGGGCGAACACTGAAGCTTTCTAT. The chain joins TRBV6-6 to TRBJ1-1; D remains ambiguous. CDR3 size: 12 residues. From germline, CDR1 is MNHNY and CDR2 SVGAGI (reference sequence).

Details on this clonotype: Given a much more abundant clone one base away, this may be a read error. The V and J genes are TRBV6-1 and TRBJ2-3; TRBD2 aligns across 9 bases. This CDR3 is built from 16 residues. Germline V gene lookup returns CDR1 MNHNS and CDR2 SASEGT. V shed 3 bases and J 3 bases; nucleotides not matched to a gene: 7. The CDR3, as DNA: TGTGCCAGCAGTGATCAGTGGCGGGAGGGAACAGATACGCAGTATTTT. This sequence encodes CASSDQWREGTDTQYF.

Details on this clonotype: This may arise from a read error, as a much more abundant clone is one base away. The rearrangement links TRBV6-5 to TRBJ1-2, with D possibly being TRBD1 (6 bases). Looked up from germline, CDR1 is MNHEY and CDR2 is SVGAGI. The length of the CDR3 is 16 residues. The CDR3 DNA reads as TGTGCCAGCAGTAACGAAGGAGACCCTGCCTTCAGGGGCTACATCTTC. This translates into CASSNEGDPAFRGYIF.

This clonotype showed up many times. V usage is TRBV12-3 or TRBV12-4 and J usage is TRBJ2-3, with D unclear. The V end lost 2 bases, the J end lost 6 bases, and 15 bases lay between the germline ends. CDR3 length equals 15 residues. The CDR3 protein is CASSLNQVPRDTQYF. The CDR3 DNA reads TGTGCCAGCAGTTTAAACCAGGTCCCCAGGGATACGCAGTATTTT.

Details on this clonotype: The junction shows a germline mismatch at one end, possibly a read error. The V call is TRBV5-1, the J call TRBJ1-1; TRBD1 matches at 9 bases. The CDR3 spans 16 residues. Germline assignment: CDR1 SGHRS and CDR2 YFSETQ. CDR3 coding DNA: TGTGCCAGCAGCCCAGGACAGGGGTCCATGAACACTGAAGCTTTCTTT. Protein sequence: CASSPGQGSMNTEAFF. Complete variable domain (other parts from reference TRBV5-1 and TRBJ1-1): KAGVTQTPRYLIKTRGQQVTLSCSPISGHRSVSWYQQTPGQGLQFLFEYFSETQRNKGNFPGRFSGRQFSNSRSEMNVSTLELGDSALYLCASSPGQGSMNTEAFFGQGTRLTVV.

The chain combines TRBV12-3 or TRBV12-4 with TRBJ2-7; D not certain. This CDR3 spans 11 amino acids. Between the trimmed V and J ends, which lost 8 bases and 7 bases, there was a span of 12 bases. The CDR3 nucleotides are TGTGCCAGCGGTCAGCCTCTGGAGCAGTACTTC. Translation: CASGQPLEQYF.

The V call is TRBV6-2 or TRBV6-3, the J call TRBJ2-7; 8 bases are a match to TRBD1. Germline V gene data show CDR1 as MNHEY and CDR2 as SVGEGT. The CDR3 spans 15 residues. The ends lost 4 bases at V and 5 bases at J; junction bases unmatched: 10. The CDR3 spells CASSSPTGVAHEQYF. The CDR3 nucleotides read TGTGCCAGCAGTTCGCCGACAGGGGTGGCCCACGAGCAGTACTTC.

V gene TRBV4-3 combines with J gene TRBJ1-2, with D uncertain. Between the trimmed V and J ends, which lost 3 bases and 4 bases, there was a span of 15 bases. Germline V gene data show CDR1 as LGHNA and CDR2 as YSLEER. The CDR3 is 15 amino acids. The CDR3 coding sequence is TGCGCCAGCAGCCAGAATGCTCGGGGAGCCTATGGCTACACCTTC. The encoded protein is CASSQNARGAYGYTF.

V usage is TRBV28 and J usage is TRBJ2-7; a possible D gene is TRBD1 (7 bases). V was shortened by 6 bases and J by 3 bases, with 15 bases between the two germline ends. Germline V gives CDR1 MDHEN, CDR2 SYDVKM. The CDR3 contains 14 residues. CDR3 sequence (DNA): TGTGCCAGCAGATCACAGGGGACTCTCTACGAGCAGTACTTC. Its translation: CASRSQGTLYEQYF.

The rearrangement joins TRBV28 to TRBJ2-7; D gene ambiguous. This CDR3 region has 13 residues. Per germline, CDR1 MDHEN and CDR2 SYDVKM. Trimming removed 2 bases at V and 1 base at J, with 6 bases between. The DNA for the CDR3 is TGTGCCAGCAGTTTAGTCCCTTCCTACGAGCAGTACTTC. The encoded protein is CASSLVPSYEQYF.

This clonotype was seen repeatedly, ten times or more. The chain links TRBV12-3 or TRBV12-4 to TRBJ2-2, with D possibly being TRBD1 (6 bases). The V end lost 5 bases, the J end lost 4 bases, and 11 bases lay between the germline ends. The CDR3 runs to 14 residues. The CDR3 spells CASSPIQGTGELFF. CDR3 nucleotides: TGTGCCAGCAGTCCGATACAGGGCACCGGGGAGCTGTTTTTT.

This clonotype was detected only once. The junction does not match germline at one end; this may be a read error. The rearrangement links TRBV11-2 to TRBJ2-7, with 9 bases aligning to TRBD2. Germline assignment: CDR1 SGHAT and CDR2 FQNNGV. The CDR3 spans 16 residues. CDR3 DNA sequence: TGTGTCAGCAGCCATACTGTAGCGGGAGCCTCCTACGAGCAGTACTTC. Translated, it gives CVSSHTVAGASYEQYF.

The DNA of the CDR3 is TGCAGTGTGACCTGGACAGCTAATGGCTACACCTTC. Protein: CSVTWTANGYTF. The chain joins TRBV29-1 to TRBJ1-2; a possible D gene is TRBD1 (6 bases). In germline, CDR1 is SQVTM, CDR2 ANQGSEA. The CDR3 consists of 12 residues.

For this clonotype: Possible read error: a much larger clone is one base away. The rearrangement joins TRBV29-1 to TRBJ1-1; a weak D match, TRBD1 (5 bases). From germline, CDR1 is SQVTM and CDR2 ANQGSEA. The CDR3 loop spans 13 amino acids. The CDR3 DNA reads TGCAGCGTTCGCGGGACGCGGGACCCTGATGCTTTCTTT. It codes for CSVRGTRDPDAFF.

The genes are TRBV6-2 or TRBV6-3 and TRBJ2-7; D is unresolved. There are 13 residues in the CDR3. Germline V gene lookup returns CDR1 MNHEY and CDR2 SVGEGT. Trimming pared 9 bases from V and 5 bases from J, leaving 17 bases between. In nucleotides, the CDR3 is TGTGCCAGTAATGGAGCCGTATCCCACGAGCAGTACTTC. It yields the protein CASNGAVSHEQYF.

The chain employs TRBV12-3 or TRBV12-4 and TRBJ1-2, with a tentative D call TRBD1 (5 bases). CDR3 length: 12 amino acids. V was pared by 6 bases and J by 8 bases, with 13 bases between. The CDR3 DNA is TGTGCCAGCAGCCAGGGATTAGGGGGCTACACCTTC. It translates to CASSQGLGGYTF.

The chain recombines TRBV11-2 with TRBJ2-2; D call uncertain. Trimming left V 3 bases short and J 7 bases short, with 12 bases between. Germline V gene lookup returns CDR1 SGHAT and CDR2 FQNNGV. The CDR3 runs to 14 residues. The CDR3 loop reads CASSLGHALGELFF. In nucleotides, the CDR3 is TGTGCCAGCAGCTTGGGTCATGCCCTCGGGGAGCTGTTTTTT.

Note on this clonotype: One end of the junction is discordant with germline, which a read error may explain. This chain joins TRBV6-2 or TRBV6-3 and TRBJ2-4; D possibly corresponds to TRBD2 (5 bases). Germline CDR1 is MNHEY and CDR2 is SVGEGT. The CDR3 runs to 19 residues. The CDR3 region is CASSRRTLSEETSKNIKYF. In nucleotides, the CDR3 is TGTGCCAGCAGCAGACGAACCCTTAGCGAGGAGACGTCCAAGAACATTAAGTACTTC.

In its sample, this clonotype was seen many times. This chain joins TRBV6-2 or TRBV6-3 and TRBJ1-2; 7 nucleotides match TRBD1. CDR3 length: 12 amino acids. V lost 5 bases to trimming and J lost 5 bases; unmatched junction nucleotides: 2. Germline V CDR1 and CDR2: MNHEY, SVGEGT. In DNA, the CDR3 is TGTGCCAGCAGTGACAGGGATTATGGCTACACCTTC. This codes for CASSDRDYGYTF.

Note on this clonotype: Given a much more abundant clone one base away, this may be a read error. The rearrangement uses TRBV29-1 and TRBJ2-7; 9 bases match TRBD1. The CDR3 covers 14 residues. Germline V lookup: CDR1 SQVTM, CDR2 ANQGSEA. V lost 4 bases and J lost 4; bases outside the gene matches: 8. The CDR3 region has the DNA TGCAGCGTTGCGACCGGGACAGGGAGTTACGAGCAGTACTTC. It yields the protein CSVATGTGSYEQYF.

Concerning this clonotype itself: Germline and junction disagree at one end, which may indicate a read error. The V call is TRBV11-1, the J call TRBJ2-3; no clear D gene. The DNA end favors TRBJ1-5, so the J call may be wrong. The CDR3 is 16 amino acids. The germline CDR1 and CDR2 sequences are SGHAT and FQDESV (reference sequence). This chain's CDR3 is CASSFGGRWSTDTQHF. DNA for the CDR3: TGCGCCAGCAGCTTTGGCGGGAGGTGGAGCACGGATACGCAGCATTTT.

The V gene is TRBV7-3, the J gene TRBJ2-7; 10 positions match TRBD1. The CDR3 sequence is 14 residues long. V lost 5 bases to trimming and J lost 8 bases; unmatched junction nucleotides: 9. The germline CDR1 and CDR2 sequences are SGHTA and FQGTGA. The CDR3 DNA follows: TGTGCCAGCAGCATGACCGGGACAGGGGCCCAGCAGTACTTC. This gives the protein CASSMTGTGAQQYF.

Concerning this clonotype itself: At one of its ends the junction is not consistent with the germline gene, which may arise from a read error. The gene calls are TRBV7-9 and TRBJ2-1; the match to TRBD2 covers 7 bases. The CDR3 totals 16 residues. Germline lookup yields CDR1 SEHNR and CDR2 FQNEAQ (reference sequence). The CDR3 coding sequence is TGTGTCAGCAGCCTAACCCGGGACTACCTTTACAATGAGCAGTTCTTC. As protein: CVSSLTRDYLYNEQFF.